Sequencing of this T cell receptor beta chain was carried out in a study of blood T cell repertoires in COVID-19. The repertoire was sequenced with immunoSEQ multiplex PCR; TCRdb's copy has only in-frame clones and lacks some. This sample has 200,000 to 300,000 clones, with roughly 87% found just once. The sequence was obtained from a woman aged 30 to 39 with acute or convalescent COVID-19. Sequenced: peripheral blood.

The chain's CDR3 is CASSEGQGGYGYTF. The DNA for the CDR3 is TGTGCCAGCAGCGAGGGACAGGGGGGTTATGGCTACACCTTC. The V and J genes are TRBV9 and TRBJ1-2; 11 bases align to TRBD1. V dropped 3 bases and J dropped 5; count of bases not matched to a gene: 3. This CDR3 region has 14 residues. Germline CDR1 is SGDLS and CDR2 is YYNGEE.